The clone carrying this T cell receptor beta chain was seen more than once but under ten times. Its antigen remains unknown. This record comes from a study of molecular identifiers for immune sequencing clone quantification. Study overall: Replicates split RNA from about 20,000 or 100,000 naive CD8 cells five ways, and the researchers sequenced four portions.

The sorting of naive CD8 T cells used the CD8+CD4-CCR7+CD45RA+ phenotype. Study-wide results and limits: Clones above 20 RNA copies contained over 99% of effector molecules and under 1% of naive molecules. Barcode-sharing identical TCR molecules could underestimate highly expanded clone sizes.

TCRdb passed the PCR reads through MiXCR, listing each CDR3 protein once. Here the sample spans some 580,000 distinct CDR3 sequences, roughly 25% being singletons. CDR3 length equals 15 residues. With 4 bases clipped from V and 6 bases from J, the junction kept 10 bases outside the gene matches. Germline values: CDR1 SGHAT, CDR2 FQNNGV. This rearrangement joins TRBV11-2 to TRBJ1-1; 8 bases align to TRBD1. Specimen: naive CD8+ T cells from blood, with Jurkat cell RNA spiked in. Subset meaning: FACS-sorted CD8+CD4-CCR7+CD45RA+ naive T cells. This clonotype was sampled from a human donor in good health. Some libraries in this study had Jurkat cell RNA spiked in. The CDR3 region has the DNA TGTGCCAGCAGCTCTATTCGGACAGGGTACGCTGAAGCTTTCTTT. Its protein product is CASSSIRTGYAEAFF.